This TCR beta chain was captured in a study of blood T cell repertoires in COVID-19. Study-level background: Both acute and convalescent COVID-19 samples were obtained from the United States, Italy and Spain. The analysed material was cDNA or gDNA that came from T cells, B-cell-depleted T cells, or PBMCs.

Germline V lookup: CDR1 SGHDT, CDR2 YYEEEE. The germline V and J ends were trimmed by 3 bases and 9 bases, with 23 bases remaining between them. The CDR3 covers 16 residues. Per the original methods: The assay estimated nucleated cells by amplifying reference gene primers. Method: immunoSEQ multiplex PCR; TCRdb's copy keeps in-frame clones and lacks some. The V and J calls and clone size come from that table; D and trimming were worked out from the DNA. The sample has around 320,000 clones, roughly 85% seen once; the top ten hold roughly 7.8%. Sequencing was done on a sample of peripheral blood. The TCR originated in a human donor in a cohort sampled during active COVID-19. This chain uses TRBV5-6 with TRBJ2-3, with D maybe TRBD2 (6 bases). CDR3 region: CASSSMGGEEKGTQYF. The CDR3 DNA sequence: TGTGCCAGCAGCTCCATGGGCGGGGAGGAAAAAGGGACGCAGTATTTT.